This T cell receptor beta chain was identified during a study of shared T cell receptors in the human thymus. The trim removed 3 bases at V and 4 bases at J, leaving 10 bases unmatched. The length of the CDR3 is 16 residues. Per the germline V gene, CDR1 is MNHNS and CDR2 is SASEGT. Sequenced by immunoSEQ multiplex PCR; TCRdb stores in-frame clones only, minus some. This sample has approximately 660,000 clones, with around 89% found just once. The data were also submitted as part of a second study, on human thymus T cells. That study reports: Healthy Finnish infants undergoing corrective surgery for congenital heart defects were the donors. It was from resections taken during corrective heart surgery that the thymus tissue came. Thymic and blood repertoires showed apparently biased V and J gene usage. Related research described thymic repertoires that were highly overlapping among unrelated individuals.

The chain combines TRBV6-1 with TRBJ1-1; 8 nucleotides agree with TRBD1. Sequences were obtained from thymocytes. The clonotype was recovered from a boy under three years old with a congenital heart defect. In DNA, the CDR3 is TGTGCCAGCAGTGAGGCCCGGACAGGGCCGGGCACTGAAGCTTTCTTT. Its protein product is CASSEARTGPGTEAFF.